This entry features one T cell receptor (beta chain) sequence. Its target is unknown. Germline CDR1 and CDR2: SGHRS and YFSETQ. V lost 2 bases, J lost 5 bases, and 13 bases lay in between. The CDR3 is 14 residues long. Using a J-beta primer mix together with a sample-barcoded 5' primer, a second PCR was run for roughly 6 to 12 cycles. One entry per CDR3 protein, called by TCRdb with MiXCR from the 5' RACE reads. The sample holds approximately 780,000 distinct CDR3 sequences, roughly 26% seen once. The individuals who served as donors were healthy Caucasians living in Russia, aged roughly 6 to 95. The source of the sample is a study of blood T cells in healthy people across ages. Study-wide points: Long-lived donors had more naive CD4+ cells and higher diversity than aged donors.

The same sample was also used in a study of T cells of mothers and their children. This second study notes: Sample barcodes plus 2-4 random nucleotides came from the M1S primer.

The TCR originated in a boy between 10 and 17 years old in good health. The chain has TRBV5-1 and TRBJ2-5; tentatively, D is TRBD2 (6 bases). The sequencing input was blood. CDR3 amino acids: CASSFGTPGETQYF. The CDR3 DNA reads as TGCGCCAGCAGCTTCGGGACTCCAGGGGAGACCCAGTACTTC.